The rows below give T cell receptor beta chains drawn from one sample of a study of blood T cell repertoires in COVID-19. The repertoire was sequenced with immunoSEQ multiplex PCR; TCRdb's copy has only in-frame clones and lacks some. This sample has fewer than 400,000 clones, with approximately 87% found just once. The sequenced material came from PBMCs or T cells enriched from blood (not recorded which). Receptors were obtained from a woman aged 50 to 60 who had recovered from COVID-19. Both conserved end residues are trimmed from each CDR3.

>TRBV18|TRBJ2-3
ASSPSGTGDTQY
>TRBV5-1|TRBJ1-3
ASREGAPGNTIY
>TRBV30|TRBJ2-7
AWSLVDNYEQY
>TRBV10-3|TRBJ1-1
AISPSQGRGNTEAF
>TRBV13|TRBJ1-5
ASSRGQGNQPQH
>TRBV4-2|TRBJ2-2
ASSQQLPGGLGELF
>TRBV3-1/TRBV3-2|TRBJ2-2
ASSPTTSTGELF
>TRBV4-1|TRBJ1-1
ASSQPGQGQFMNTEAF
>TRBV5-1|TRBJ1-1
ASSFGTGGVNTEAF
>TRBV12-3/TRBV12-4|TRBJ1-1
ASSAPIGAEAF
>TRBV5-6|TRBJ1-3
ASSRRSSGNTIY
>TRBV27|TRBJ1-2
ASSALNRGSYGYT
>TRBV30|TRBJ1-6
AWSEARSSYNSPLH
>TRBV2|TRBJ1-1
ASSERSGRGTEAF
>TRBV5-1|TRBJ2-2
ASSLGSGGARTGELF
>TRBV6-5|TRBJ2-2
ASRSGMYTGELF
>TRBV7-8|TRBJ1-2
ASSLGADYYGYT
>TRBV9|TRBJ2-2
ASSATGLNTGELF
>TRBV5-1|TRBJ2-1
ASSLAEGDRVKNEQF
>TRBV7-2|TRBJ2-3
ASSLIGGGKDTQY
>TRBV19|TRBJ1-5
ASSLRGDLRGGRTPRGNQPQH
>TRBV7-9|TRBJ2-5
ASSLVLSSGGFETQY
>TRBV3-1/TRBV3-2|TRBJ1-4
ASSRPRQGEKLF
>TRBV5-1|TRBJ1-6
ASSSTDVNSPLH
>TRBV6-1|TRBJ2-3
ASSEGRTGVEY
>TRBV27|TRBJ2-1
ASGTLAVLSSYNEQF
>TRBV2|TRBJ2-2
ASSEGQRYPPRELF
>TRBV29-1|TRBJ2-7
SVDAGSYEQY
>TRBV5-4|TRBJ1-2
ASSPGGGLRDYGYT
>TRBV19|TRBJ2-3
ASNDRAIDTQY
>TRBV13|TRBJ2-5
ASSGWATSGQETQY
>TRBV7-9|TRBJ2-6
ASSSRRGSGANVLT
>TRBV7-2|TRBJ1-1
ASSLAYQGYFTEAF
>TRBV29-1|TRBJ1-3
SVEERLGGPGNTIY
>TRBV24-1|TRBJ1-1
ATSDSGYEAF
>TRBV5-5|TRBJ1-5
ASSSSSGDPQH
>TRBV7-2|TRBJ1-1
ASSRRPGQFTEAF
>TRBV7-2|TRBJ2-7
ASTRAGEGYEQY
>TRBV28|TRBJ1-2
ASSPDSDTGYT
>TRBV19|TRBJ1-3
ASSSGTETLHSGNTIY
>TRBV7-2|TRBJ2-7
ASSLAGGNEQY
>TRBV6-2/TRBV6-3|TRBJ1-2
ASSYFGGDGYT
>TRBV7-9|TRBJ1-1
ASSFGQGAFTEAF
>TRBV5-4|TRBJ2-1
ASSWTGTGEF
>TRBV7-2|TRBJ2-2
AWGGYTGELF
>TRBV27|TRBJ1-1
ASSLSSSGSGVNTEAF
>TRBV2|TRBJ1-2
ASSPTGPNYGYT
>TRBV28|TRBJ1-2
ASSPSTLGQGDAHT
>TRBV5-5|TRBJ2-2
ASSIPPAGRGGELF
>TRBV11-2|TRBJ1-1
ASSYRQGPEAF
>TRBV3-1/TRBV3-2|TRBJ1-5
ASSQGQARQPQH
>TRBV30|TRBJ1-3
AWSQKGSAGNTIY
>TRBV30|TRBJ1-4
AWSVVTGDPNEKLF